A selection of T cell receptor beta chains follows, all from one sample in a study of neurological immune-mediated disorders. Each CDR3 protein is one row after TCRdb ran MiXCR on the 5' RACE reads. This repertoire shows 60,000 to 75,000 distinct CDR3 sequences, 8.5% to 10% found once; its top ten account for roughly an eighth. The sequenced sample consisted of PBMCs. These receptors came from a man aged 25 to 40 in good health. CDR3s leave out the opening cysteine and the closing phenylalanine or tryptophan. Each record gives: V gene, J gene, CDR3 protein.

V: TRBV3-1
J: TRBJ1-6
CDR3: ASSRGQGSSPLH

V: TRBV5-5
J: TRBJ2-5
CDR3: ASSRGGLEETQY

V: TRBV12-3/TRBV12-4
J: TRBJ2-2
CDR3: ASSLQGGGTGELF

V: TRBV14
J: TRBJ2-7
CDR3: ASSTAAYEQY

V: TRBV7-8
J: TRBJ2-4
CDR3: ASSFTGLAETLAKNIQY

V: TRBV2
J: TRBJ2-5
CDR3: ASRVDGVQETQY

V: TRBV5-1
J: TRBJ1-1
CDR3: ASSLAGVTEAF

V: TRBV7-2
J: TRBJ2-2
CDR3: ASSLALSGTGELF

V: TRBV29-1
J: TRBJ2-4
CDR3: SVFESAGTGIGQY

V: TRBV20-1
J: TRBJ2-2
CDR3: SAIWTGSGELF

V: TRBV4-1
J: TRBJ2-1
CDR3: ASSQDIIFRNEQF

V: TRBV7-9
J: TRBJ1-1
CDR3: ASSWGQGNTEAF

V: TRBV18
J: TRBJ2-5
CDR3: ASSPGAEETQY

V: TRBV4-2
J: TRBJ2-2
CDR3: ASSPMNTGELF

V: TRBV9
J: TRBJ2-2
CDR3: ASSLGQVGTGELF

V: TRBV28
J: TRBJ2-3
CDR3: ASGGRGPGGTQY

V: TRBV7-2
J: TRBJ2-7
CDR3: ASSSQPGPGSYEQY

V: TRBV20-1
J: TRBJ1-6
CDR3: SARDLAGDNSPLH

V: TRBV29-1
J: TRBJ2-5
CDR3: SVRGPGTVTQY

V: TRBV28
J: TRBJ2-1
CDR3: ASSLYGRAVGEQF

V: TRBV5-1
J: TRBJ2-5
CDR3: ASSYGTSRETQY

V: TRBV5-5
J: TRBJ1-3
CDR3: ASSLAYGTGNTIY

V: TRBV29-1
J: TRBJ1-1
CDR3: SVNSGFPAF

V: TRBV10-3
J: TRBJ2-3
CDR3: AISPIGTNADTQY

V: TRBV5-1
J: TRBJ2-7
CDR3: ASKLQGARNEQY

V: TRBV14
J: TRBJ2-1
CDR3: ASSQLETVRVDGEQF

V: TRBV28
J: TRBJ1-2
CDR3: ASSLSKGGYT

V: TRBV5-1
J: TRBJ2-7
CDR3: ASSLDALSYEQY

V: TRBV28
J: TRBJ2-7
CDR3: ASSWGGDFEYEQY

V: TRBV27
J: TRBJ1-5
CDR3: ASSLGGFQPQH

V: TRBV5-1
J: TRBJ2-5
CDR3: ASSPGTTPETQY

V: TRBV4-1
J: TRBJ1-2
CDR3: ASSQGDNYGYT

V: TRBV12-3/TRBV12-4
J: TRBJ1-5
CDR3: ASSLDGVSNQPQH

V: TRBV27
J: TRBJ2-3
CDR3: ASSFSGTGSTDTQY

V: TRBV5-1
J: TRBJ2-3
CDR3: ASSLEREGLDTQY

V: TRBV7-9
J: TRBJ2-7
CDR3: ASSPLGTQQY

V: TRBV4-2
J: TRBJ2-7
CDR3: ASSQEGTHIYEQY

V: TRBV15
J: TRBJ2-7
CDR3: ATGRGSDYEQY

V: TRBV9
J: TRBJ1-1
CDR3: ASSARGYGEAF

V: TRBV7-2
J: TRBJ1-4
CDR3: ASSPTYGLDPGGLF

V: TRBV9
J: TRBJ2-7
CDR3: TSSVDISTNEQY

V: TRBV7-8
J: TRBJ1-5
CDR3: ASSFGRGPGQPQH

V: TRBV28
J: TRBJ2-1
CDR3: ASSLWDGGPDNEQF

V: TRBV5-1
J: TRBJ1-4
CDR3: ASSPRQATNEKLF

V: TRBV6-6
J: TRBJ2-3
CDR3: ASSYIAGGPLHTQY

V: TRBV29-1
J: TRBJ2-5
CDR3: SAGGASGDYFQETQY

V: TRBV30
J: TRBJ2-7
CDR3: AWSHRGTSYEQY

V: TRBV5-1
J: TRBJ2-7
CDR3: ASSLNRADNSYEQY

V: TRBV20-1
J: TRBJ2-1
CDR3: SARAQGSSYNEQF

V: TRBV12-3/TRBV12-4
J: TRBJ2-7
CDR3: ASSPTGSEPYSEQY

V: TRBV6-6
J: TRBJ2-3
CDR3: ASSYSILIRTAPLTDTQY

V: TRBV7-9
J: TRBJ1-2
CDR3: ASSLPVGAPSGYGYT

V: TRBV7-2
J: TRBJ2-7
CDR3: ASSLAGTASYEQY

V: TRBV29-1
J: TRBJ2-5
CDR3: SAGQGMRETQY

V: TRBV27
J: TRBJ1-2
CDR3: ASSLGQRGGYT

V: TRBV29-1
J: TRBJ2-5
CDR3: SVRGPSQY

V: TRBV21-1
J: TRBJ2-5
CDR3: ASTPKCRTSGIQGETQY

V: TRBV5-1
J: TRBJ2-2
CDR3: ASSLAPNTGELF

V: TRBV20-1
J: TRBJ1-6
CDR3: SAPETGLSSYNSPLH